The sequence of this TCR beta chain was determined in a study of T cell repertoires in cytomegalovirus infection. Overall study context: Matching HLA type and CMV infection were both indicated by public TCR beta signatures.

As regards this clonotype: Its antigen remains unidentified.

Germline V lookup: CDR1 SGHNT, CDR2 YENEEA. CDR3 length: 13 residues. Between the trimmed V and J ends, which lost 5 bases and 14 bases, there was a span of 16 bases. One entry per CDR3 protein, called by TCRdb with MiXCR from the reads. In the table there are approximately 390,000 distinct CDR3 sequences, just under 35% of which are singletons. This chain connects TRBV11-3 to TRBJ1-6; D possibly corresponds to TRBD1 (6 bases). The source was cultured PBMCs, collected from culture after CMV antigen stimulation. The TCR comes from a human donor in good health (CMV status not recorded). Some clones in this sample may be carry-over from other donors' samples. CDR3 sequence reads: CASSLGQSSTLHF. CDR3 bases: TGTGCCAGCAGCCTCGGACAGTCTAGCACCCTCCACTTT.